The present entry profiles one T cell receptor (beta chain) with its context. TCRdb reprocessed the RT-PCR reads with MiXCR, giving one entry per CDR3 protein. In the table there are about 4,200 distinct CDR3 sequences, about 17% of which are singletons. These data belong to a study of patients and donors after allogeneic stem cell transplantation. Germline loops: CDR1 DFQATT, CDR2 SNEGSKA (reference sequence). V shed 2 bases and J shed 1 base, with 19 bases lying between them. The CDR3 extends over 17 amino acids. The rearrangement joins TRBV20-1 to TRBJ2-3, with D perhaps matching TRBD2 (6 bases). Sequenced input: blood, either unsorted or a sorted T cell fraction (not recorded which). This TCR was sampled from a human donor who was either an allogeneic HSCT recipient or a stem cell or donor lymphocyte infusion donor (not recorded which). It is not recorded whose cells these are; they may come from a transplant donor. The CDR3 protein is CSARIAVLFLGTDTQYF. As DNA, the CDR3 is TGCAGTGCTAGAATAGCGGTCCTCTTTCTAGGCACAGATACGCAGTATTTT.